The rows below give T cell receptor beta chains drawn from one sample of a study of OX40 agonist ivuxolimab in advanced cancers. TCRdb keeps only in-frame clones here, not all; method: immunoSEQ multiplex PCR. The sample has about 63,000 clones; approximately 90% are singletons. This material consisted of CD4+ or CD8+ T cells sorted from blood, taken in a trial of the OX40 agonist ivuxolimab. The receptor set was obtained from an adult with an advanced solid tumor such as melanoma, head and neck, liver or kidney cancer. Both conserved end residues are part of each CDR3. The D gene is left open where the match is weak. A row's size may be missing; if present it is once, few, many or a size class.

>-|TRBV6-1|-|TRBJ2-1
CASSVEIYYNEQFF
TGTGCCAGCAGTGTTGAGATCTATTACAATGAGCAGTTCTTC
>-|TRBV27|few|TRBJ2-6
CASSLYSERGANVLTF
TGTGCCAGCAGTTTATACTCAGAGAGGGGGGCCAACGTCCTGACTTTC
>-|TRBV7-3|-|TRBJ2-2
CASSFDSGELFF
TGTGCCAGCAGCTTTGACAGCGGGGAGCTGTTTTTT
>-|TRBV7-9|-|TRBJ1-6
CASSLGNRISYSYNSPLHF
TGTGCCAGCAGCTTAGGAAACAGGATTTCCTACTCCTATAATTCACCCCTCCACTTT
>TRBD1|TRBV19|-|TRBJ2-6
CASSSTGFYSGANVLTF
TGTGCCAGTAGTTCGACAGGGTTTTACTCTGGGGCCAACGTCCTGACTTTC
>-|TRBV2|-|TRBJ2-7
CASSEDGLRGSYEQYF
TGTGCCAGCAGTGAAGATGGCCTTAGAGGATCCTACGAGCAGTACTTC
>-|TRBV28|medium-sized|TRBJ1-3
CASGRFGNTIYF
TGTGCCAGCGGACGTTTTGGAAACACCATATATTTT
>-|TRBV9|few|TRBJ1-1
CASSVGPGTEAFF
TGTGCCAGCAGCGTAGGACCAGGGACTGAAGCTTTCTTT
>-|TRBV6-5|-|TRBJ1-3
CASSYSIPGAGNTIYF
TGTGCCAGCAGTTACTCGATCCCGGGGGCTGGAAACACCATATATTTT
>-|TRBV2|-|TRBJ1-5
CASSPDGGGQPQHF
TGTGCCAGCAGTCCCGATGGGGGGGGTCAGCCCCAGCATTTT
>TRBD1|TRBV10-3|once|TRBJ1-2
CAIRGQEEPGYTF
TGTGCCATCCGGGGACAGGAGGAACCTGGCTACACCTTC
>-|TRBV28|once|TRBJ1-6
CASRGDSGAQTYNSPLHF
TGTGCCAGCAGAGGTGACTCAGGGGCCCAGACCTATAATTCACCCCTCCACTTT
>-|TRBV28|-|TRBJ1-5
CASSFNGQTTYQPQHF
TGTGCCAGCAGTTTCAACGGACAGACAACTTATCAGCCCCAGCATTTT
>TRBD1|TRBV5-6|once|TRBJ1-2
CASSPIGQGNYGYTF
TGTGCCAGCAGCCCTATTGGACAGGGGAACTATGGCTACACCTTC
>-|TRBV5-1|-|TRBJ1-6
CASSFLGRNSPLHF
TGCGCCAGCAGCTTCTTAGGCCGGAATTCACCCCTCCACTTT
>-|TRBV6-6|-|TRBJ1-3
CASSSGGNTIYF
TGTGCCAGCAGTTCAGGAGGAAACACCATATATTTT
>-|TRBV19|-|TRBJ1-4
CASYNTYSATNEKLFF
TGTGCCAGCTACAATACTTACAGTGCAACTAATGAAAAACTGTTTTTT
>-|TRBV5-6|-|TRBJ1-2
CASSVGRIYGYTF
TGTGCCAGCAGCGTTGGACGGATCTATGGCTACACCTTC
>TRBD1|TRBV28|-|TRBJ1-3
CASSLSRGQWGNTIYF
TGTGCCAGCAGTTTATCCAGGGGGCAGTGGGGAAACACCATATATTTT
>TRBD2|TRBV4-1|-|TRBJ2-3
CASSRIAGRGPADTQYF
TGCGCCAGCAGCCGGATAGCGGGCCGGGGCCCGGCAGATACGCAGTATTTT
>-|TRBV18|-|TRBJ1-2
CASSQDGNYGYTF
TGTGCCAGCTCACAGGACGGTAACTATGGCTACACCTTC
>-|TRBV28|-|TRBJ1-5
CASSPDQPQHF
TGTGCCAGCAGCCCCGATCAGCCCCAGCATTTT
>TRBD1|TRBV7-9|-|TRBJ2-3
CASSLEGAGDTQYF
TGTGCCAGCAGCTTAGAGGGGGCGGGAGATACGCAGTATTTT
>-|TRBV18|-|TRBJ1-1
CASSTDRKNTEAFF
TGTGCCAGCTCGACGGACAGAAAGAACACTGAAGCTTTCTTT
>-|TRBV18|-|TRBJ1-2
CASSPRTVDGYTF
TGTGCCAGCTCACCACGCACAGTTGATGGCTACACCTTC
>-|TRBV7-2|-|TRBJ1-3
CASRDSGNTIYF
TGTGCCAGCAGGGACTCTGGAAACACCATATATTTT
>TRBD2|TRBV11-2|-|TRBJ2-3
CASSGRGTDTQYF
TGTGCCAGCAGCGGGAGGGGCACAGATACGCAGTATTTT